A single T cell receptor (beta chain) is shown here with its context. This clone's antigen is unknown. No much larger clone is present one base from it, and per-base qualities are unavailable. The data belong to a study of cytomegalovirus exposure and HLA in healthy donors (TCRdb year 2017). Concerning the study at large: The approximately 710 repertoires of the first cohort and the 110 or so validation repertoires were produced on the same platform, according to a later analysis. The aim of the study was to test whether cataloging public T cell receptors could identify signatures of past pathogen exposure. Along with the approximately 700-subject first cohort, a separate validation cohort of approximately 110 different subjects was used. The study combined high-throughput TCR immunosequencing, statistical association of individual TCRs with disease status, and machine learning to predict cytomegalovirus infection status.

The donors belonged to the validation cohort of about 130 subjects, which was separate from the roughly 670-subject first cohort. Here is what the overall study found, with its caveats: The validation cohort had no HLA typing available for a later analysis, so co-occurrence within that cohort was assessed over all 130 or so repertoires. A few of the identified cytomegalovirus-associated TCR beta chains were confirmed in vitro to be specific for cytomegalovirus antigens. In both the original and validation cohorts, the classifier was reported to diagnose cytomegalovirus status with high specificity and sensitivity. According to the authors, the approach could potentially be generalized to other disease states and immunological phenotypes. The study gave a list of under 200 TCR beta chains associated with cytomegalovirus. Most TCR sequences were seen in very few donors, while some public TCRs were found in many individuals. In a later analysis, TCRs clustered in the first cohort were found to also tend to co-occur in the 120 or so validation repertoires, with 94% of cluster scores above 0.

V is pruned by 8 bases and J by 4 bases, leaving 6 bases of the junction without a gene match. In the germline V gene, CDR1 corresponds to MNHEY and CDR2 to SVGAGI. Inclusive of the bounding cysteine and phenylalanine, the CDR3 is 15 residues long. Solely the CDR3 DNA is kept, with 45 bases framed from the first base. The library relied on the immunoSEQ multiplex PCR assay. The study's processing was this. A statistical classification framework was built to diagnose cytomegalovirus status from the catalog of TCR beta chain sequences. TCRdb stores this immuneACCESS table with in-frame sequences only. Part of the clones is absent; in the studies checked, under half of the shortfall reflects unresolved V genes, and no reason is known for the rest. The V and J calls and clone size were taken over from that table, and D and trimming were inferred from the DNA. This sample is represented by some 270,000 clones; around 86% of them were singletons. 1% of the sample is in the top ten clones.

The source is a woman aged 18 to 35 in good health and CMV-seronegative. Recombination linked TRBV6-5 to TRBJ2-1, and 12 junctional nucleotides match TRBD2. The source material was PBMCs. The CDR3 sequence is CASFRTSGTYNEQFF. The bases read TGTGCCAGCTTTCGGACTAGCGGGACATACAATGAGCAGTTCTTC.